Following are 32 T cell receptor beta chains from one sample sequenced in a study of cytomegalovirus exposure and HLA in healthy donors (dated by TCRdb to the late 2010s). Library preparation employed the immunoSEQ multiplex PCR assay. The multiplex PCR relied on a mix of 60 forward primers for TCR Vbeta segments and 13 reverse primers for TCR Jbeta segments. As stored in TCRdb, this immuneACCESS dataset retains in-frame rearrangements with V and J assigned. A fraction of the clones does not appear; measured against another copy, unresolved V genes explain less than half of the discrepancy, and the remainder lacks a known reason. For this sample the table gives some 120,000 clones, of which about four fifths were detected only once. More than 1.5% of the sample comes from the top ten. Sequencing was carried out using PBMCs. These receptors came from a young man in good health and CMV-seronegative.

This chain uses TRBV6-6 with TRBJ2-7, with 8 bases identical to TRBD1. The CDR3 runs 14 residues. V gave up 7 bases and J gave up 3 bases; unmatched junction bases: 8. CDR1 MNHNY and CDR2 SVGAGI come from the germline V gene (reference sequence). The CDR3 nucleotides read TGTGCCAGCAAAAAGGACAGGGCTTTCTACGAGCAGTACGTC. This sequence encodes CASKKDRAFYEQYV.

The rearrangement links TRBV27 to TRBJ2-6; TRBD1 aligns across 7 bases. The germline gives CDR1 MNHEY, CDR2 SMNVEV (reference sequence). After removal of 2 bases from V and 0 bases from J, the junction contained 4 bases not matched to a gene. The CDR3 is 17 amino acids. CDR3 in DNA: TGTGCCAGCAGTTTAAGACAGGGCGACTCTGGGGCCAACGTCCTGACTTTC. Its translation: CASSLRQGDSGANVLTF.

This CDR3 is CASSLEGRNGYTF. CDR3 DNA: TGTGCCAGCAGCTTAGAGGGGAGGAATGGCTACACCTTC. J is TRBJ1-2 and V is TRBV7-3, with D maybe TRBD1 (5 bases). V was trimmed by 2 bases and J by 6 bases, leaving 10 bases between them. This CDR3 comprises 13 residues. Germline CDR1 and CDR2: SGHTA and FQGTGA. Using reference TRBV7-3 and TRBJ1-2 for the parts outside the CDR3, the full variable domain is GAGVSQTPSNKVTEKGKYVELRCDPISGHTALYWYRQSLGQGPEFLIYFQGTGAADDSGLPNDRFFAVRPEGSVSTLKIQRTERGDSAVYLCASSLEGRNGYTFGSGTRLTVV.

The J gene is TRBJ2-4, the V gene TRBV28; TRBD2 is a possible D gene (6 bases). Trimming cost V 3 bases and J 0 bases, with 12 bases left between them. The CDR3 has 16 amino acids. Germline V lookup: CDR1 MDHEN, CDR2 SYDVKM. The CDR3 DNA is TGTGCCAGCAGTTTTGGACTACCGGGAGCCAAAAACATTCAGTACTTC. Protein sequence: CASSFGLPGAKNIQYF.

The chain uses TRBV27 and TRBJ2-1; 8 bases fit TRBD2. Germline lookup yields CDR1 MNHEY and CDR2 SMNVEV (reference sequence). V lost 6 bases and J lost 7; bases outside the gene matches: 5. The CDR3 covers 13 residues. CDR3 protein: CASSSGGGNEQFF. CDR3 DNA: TGTGCCAGCAGCTCGGGAGGGGGTAATGAGCAGTTCTTC.

The chain recombines TRBV6-1 with TRBJ2-3, with D possibly being TRBD2 (6 bases). Germline V lookup: CDR1 MNHNS, CDR2 SASEGT. The CDR3 loop spans 16 amino acids. Between the trimmed V and J ends, which lost 4 bases and 3 bases, there was a span of 17 bases. CDR3: CASSARGVAGTDTQYF. As DNA, the CDR3 is TGTGCCAGCAGTGCTCGGGGAGTGGCGGGGACAGATACGCAGTATTTT.

Concerning this clone itself: The conserved closing phenylalanine or tryptophan is absent in this CDR3, likely reflecting a read error. The chain couples TRBV27 to TRBJ2-3; TRBD2 might be the D (6 bases). V was pared by 8 bases and J by 0 bases, with 18 bases between. The germline V gene encodes CDR1 MNHEY and CDR2 SMNVEV (reference sequence). CDR3 length equals 16 residues. The CDR3 is CASRPRFGRSTDTQYV. The CDR3 bases are TGTGCCAGCCGTCCTAGATTCGGGAGAAGCACAGATACGCAGTATGTT.

This chain links TRBV27 with TRBJ1-5; 9 bases line up with TRBD1. Germline CDR1 and CDR2: MNHEY and SMNVEV (reference sequence). Trimming cost V 5 bases and J 7 bases; bases outside gene matches: 3. This CDR3 contains 13 residues. CDR3 in amino acids: CASSVTGGQPQHF. The CDR3 DNA reads TGTGCCAGCAGTGTAACAGGGGGCCAGCCCCAGCATTTT.

The chain recombines TRBV15 with TRBJ2-1; 10 nucleotides align to TRBD1. The CDR3 has 15 amino acids. With 2 bases clipped from V and 7 bases from J, the junction kept 5 bases outside the gene matches. In germline, CDR1 is LNHNV, CDR2 YYDKDF (reference sequence). The CDR3 loop reads CATSRRQGAGNEQFF. CDR3 nucleotides: TGTGCCACCAGCAGAAGACAGGGGGCGGGGAATGAGCAGTTCTTC.

This sequence joins TRBV27 and TRBJ2-3; the D gene is possibly TRBD1 (5 bases). Trimming took 6 bases from V and 5 from J, leaving 9 bases between them. CDR3 length: 12 amino acids. From germline, CDR1 is MNHEY and CDR2 SMNVEV (reference sequence). The CDR3 coding sequence is TGTGCCAGCAGCGACAGTCAAGATACGCAGTATTTT. Translated, it gives CASSDSQDTQYF.

The J gene is TRBJ1-1, the V gene TRBV6-6; D uncertain. Looked up from germline, CDR1 is MNHNY and CDR2 is SVGAGI (reference sequence). This CDR3 is built from 13 residues. Trimming took 5 bases from V and 2 from J, leaving 9 bases between them. DNA of the CDR3: TGTGCCAGCAGTCCCGCGGGCAACACTGAAGCTTTCTTT. Residues: CASSPAGNTEAFF.

Remarks on this clone: Sequence at one end of the junction differs from germline and may be a read error. This rearrangement joins TRBV5-1 to TRBJ2-2; 11 bases fit TRBD2. Germline V gene data show CDR1 as SGHRS and CDR2 as YFSETQ. The CDR3 contains 18 residues. CDR3: CASSLREASGRNTGEPFF. The CDR3 DNA reads as TGCGCCAGCAGCTTGCGTGAGGCTAGCGGGAGGAACACCGGGGAGCCGTTTTTT.

The chain uses TRBV5-1 and TRBJ2-3; 8 bases align to TRBD2. Trimming cost V 4 bases and J 6 bases; bases outside gene matches: 10. The germline V gene encodes CDR1 SGHRS and CDR2 YFSETQ. The CDR3 runs to 15 residues. This CDR3 reads CASSRSRGVTDTQYF. For the CDR3, the DNA is TGCGCCAGCAGCCGGTCGCGGGGGGTCACGGATACGCAGTATTTT.

The chain is built from TRBV4-1 and TRBJ2-7, with 10 bases identical to TRBD2. CDR1 and CDR2 from the germline V gene are MGHRA and YSYEKL. J was trimmed by 7 bases and V by 0 bases; bases with no gene match: 9. The length of the CDR3 is 16 residues. The CDR3 protein is CASSQEKKAGGCEQYV. The CDR3 coding sequence is TGCGCCAGCAGCCAAGAAAAAAAAGCGGGAGGGTGTGAGCAGTACGTC.

J is TRBJ1-2 and V is TRBV7-8, with TRBD1 identical over 11 bases. Germline CDR1 SGHVS, CDR2 FQNEAQ. The CDR3 spans 16 residues. Losses at the gene ends were 1 base for V and 2 bases for J; bases not matched to a gene: 3. The CDR3 DNA reads TGTGCCAGCAGCTTAGGGACAGGGGGCATGAACTATGGCTACACCTTC. It codes for CASSLGTGGMNYGYTF.

The rearrangement joins TRBV10-3 to TRBJ2-3, with 11 positions matching TRBD1. The J segment lost 0 bases and the V segment lost 1 base, leaving 6 bases of the junction unmatched. CDR1 and CDR2 from the germline V gene are ENHRY and SYGVKD. This CDR3 is 18 amino acids long. CDR3 coding DNA: TGTGCCATCAGTGAGTTGGGACAGGGGGTCCCTAGCACAGATACGCAGTATTTT. This gives the protein CAISELGQGVPSTDTQYF.

V is TRBV4-3 and J is TRBJ2-3, with D perhaps matching TRBD2 (6 bases). The CDR3 contains 18 residues. Trimming removed 2 bases from V and 6 bases from J, with 24 bases in between. The germline V gene has CDR1 LGHNA and CDR2 YSLEER. CDR3 in DNA: TGCGCCAGCAGCCAATCGGGAGCGGCCCTACGGGGGAGTGATACGCAGTATTTT. Translated, it gives CASSQSGAALRGSDTQYF.

The DNA for the CDR3 is TGTGCCTGGTCCTTGGACAGGGTCCTTAGCTTCGTCTATGGCTACACCTTC. As protein: CAWSLDRVLSFVYGYTF. The chain has TRBV30 and TRBJ1-2; TRBD1 agrees at 8 bases. V lost 5 bases and J lost 4; bases outside the gene matches: 18. Per germline, CDR1 GTSNPN and CDR2 SVGIG (reference sequence). This CDR3 is built from 17 residues.

V is TRBV19 and J is TRBJ1-5; D is possibly TRBD1 (5 bases). The CDR3 is made up of 14 amino acids. Trimming shortened V by 3 bases and J by 6 bases, and 12 bases separated the two germline ends. Germline-derived CDR1 and CDR2 are LNHDA and SQIVND (reference sequence). CDR3: CASSIAREGQPQHF. CDR3 bases: TGTGCCAGTAGTATCGCCAGGGAGGGTCAGCCCCAGCATTTT.

The chain combines TRBV28 with TRBJ1-4, with 10 bases identical to TRBD1. The CDR3 has 14 amino acids. J was trimmed by 7 bases and V by 6 bases; bases with no gene match: 5. Germline loops: CDR1 MDHEN, CDR2 SYDVKM. As DNA, the CDR3 is TGTGCCAGCAGGGGACAGGGGAACGGTGAAAAACTGTTTTTT. It codes for CASRGQGNGEKLFF.

This sequence joins TRBV6-1 and TRBJ2-5; tentatively, D is TRBD1 (5 bases). The J call may be faulty, since TRBJ2-7 better matches the DNA end. This CDR3 comprises 14 residues. In germline, CDR1 is MNHNS, CDR2 SASEGT. The CDR3 coding sequence is TGTGCCAGCAGTGTTACAGGACAAATCTACGAGCAGTACTTC. It codes for CASSVTGQIYEQYF.

The chain uses TRBV13 and TRBJ2-3, with 11 positions matching TRBD2. V trimming: 5 bases; J trimming: 8 bases; junction bases outside the gene matches: 9. The CDR3 has 15 amino acids. Germline V CDR1 and CDR2: PRHDT, FYEKMQ (reference sequence). CDR3 nucleotides: TGTGCCAGCAGCCGAAGACTAGCGGGACGGCCTACGCAGTATTTT. Its protein is CASSRRLAGRPTQYF.

The rearrangement joins TRBV5-4 to TRBJ1-4; a weak D match, TRBD1 (5 bases). Germline lookup yields CDR1 SGHNT and CDR2 YYREEE (reference sequence). V lost 7 bases and J 7 bases, leaving 14 bases between the germline ends. This CDR3 spans 13 amino acids. The CDR3 DNA reads as TGTGCCAGCTCGGGGGATTTCCGTGAAAAACTGTTTTTT. Amino acids: CASSGDFREKLFF. The complete variable domain, with remaining parts taken from reference TRBV5-4 and TRBJ1-4, reads ETGVTQSPTHLIKTRGQQVTLRCSSQSGHNTVSWYQQALGQGPQFIFQYYREEENGRGNFPPRFSGLQFPNYSSELNVNALELDDSALYLCASSGDFREKLFFGSGTQLSVL.

The chain links TRBV7-3 to TRBJ2-2; 7 positions agree with TRBD2. The CDR3 runs 14 residues. Germline V CDR1 and CDR2: SGHTA, FQGTGA. The V and J ends lost 5 bases and 5 bases, in that order; junction bases with no gene match: 5. The DNA for the CDR3 is TGTGCCAGCAGCCACGGGACTATAACCGGGGAGCTGTTTTTT. This encodes CASSHGTITGELFF.

This sequence joins TRBV7-6 and TRBJ2-2; 10 bases are a match to TRBD1. The CDR3 has 16 residues. The germline CDR1 and CDR2 sequences are SGHVS and FNYEAQ. V was clipped by 5 bases and J by 4 bases; unmatched bases: 7. For the CDR3, the DNA is TGTGCCAGCAGCCCGGAGACAGGGGGCTTCACCGGGGAGCTGTTTTTT. It translates to CASSPETGGFTGELFF. Filled out from reference TRBV7-6 and TRBJ2-2, the complete variable domain reads GAGVSQSPRYKVTKRGQDVALRCDPISGHVSLYWYRQALGQGPEFLTYFNYEAQQDKSGLPNDRFSAERPEGSISTLTIQRTEQRDSAMYRCASSPETGGFTGELFFGEGSRLTVL.

This rearrangement joins TRBV5-1 to TRBJ2-1; D uncertain. Trimming removed 4 bases at V and 5 bases at J, with 13 bases between. Germline V gene sequence: CDR1 SGHRS, CDR2 YFSETQ. The CDR3 runs 14 residues. DNA of the CDR3: TGCGCCAGCAGCCTCCAGACATTTAACAATGAGCAGTTCTTC. It encodes CASSLQTFNNEQFF.

J is TRBJ1-1 and V is TRBV18, with D possibly being TRBD1 (6 bases). The CDR3 covers 21 residues. V gave up 6 bases and J gave up 0 bases, with 32 bases separating them. Germline V CDR1 and CDR2: KGHSH, LQKENI. The DNA for the CDR3 is TGTGCCAGCTCGGGCCTTAACCCGAAAAGCTCCACGGACAGACTGAACACTGAAGCTTTCTTT. Its protein product is CASSGLNPKSSTDRLNTEAFF. The variable domain in full, with the rest retrieved from reference TRBV18 and TRBJ1-1, is NAGVMQNPRHLVRRRGQEARLRCSPMKGHSHVYWYRQLPEEGLKFMVYLQKENIIDESGMPKERFSAEFPKEGPSILRIQQVVRGDSAAYFCASSGLNPKSSTDRLNTEAFFGQGTRLTVV.

J is TRBJ2-1 and V is TRBV5-4, with 10 positions matching TRBD2. V dropped 1 base and J dropped 7; count of bases not matched to a gene: 5. Germline CDR1 is SGHNT and CDR2 is YYREEE (reference sequence). This CDR3 comprises 15 residues. The CDR3 sequence is CASSLLASGSNEQFF. The CDR3 DNA follows: TGTGCCAGCAGCTTGTTGGCTAGCGGGAGTAATGAGCAGTTCTTC. The whole variable domain, filled in from reference TRBV5-4 and TRBJ2-1, reads ETGVTQSPTHLIKTRGQQVTLRCSSQSGHNTVSWYQQALGQGPQFIFQYYREEENGRGNFPPRFSGLQFPNYSSELNVNALELDDSALYLCASSLLASGSNEQFFGPGTRLTVL.

This clone was seen only once. The chain is built from TRBV19 and TRBJ2-5, with 11 bases lining up with TRBD2. Per germline, CDR1 LNHDA and CDR2 SQIVND (reference sequence). The CDR3 covers 15 residues. V was pared by 5 bases and J by 3 bases, with 5 bases of the junction left unmatched. CDR3 sequence reads: CASSLGTSGKETQYF. The CDR3 DNA reads as TGTGCCAGTAGTCTAGGGACTAGCGGTAAAGAGACCCAGTACTTC.

The chain links TRBV2 to TRBJ1-3, with 9 bases that match TRBD1. The CDR3 has 14 residues. The V gene end was trimmed by 5 bases and the J gene end by 3 bases; junction bases not matched to a gene: 2. The germline V gene has CDR1 SNHLY and CDR2 FYNNEI. The CDR3 DNA reads TGTGCCAGCAGTACAGGGGGCTTTGGAAACACCATATATTTT. Amino acids: CASSTGGFGNTIYF.

The rearrangement uses TRBV5-6 and TRBJ1-6; 8 bases fit TRBD1. J gave up 0 bases and V 3 bases, and 2 bases lay outside the gene matches. From germline, CDR1 is SGHDT and CDR2 YYEEEE. The CDR3 has 16 residues. The CDR3 region is CASSYRGSSYNSPLHF. The CDR3 DNA sequence: TGTGCCAGCAGCTACAGGGGGAGCTCCTATAATTCACCCCTCCACTTT.

This clone was detected only a few times. This chain connects TRBV6-1 to TRBJ2-2; 7 bases are a match to TRBD1. Germline CDR1 is MNHNS and CDR2 is SASEGT. V lost 6 bases to trimming and J lost 3 bases; unmatched junction nucleotides: 4. This CDR3 has 14 residues. The CDR3 protein is CASRGQGDTGELFF. The CDR3 DNA is TGTGCCAGCAGGGGGCAGGGGGACACCGGGGAGCTGTTTTTT.